The 7 T cell receptor beta chains listed next were all sequenced from one sample in a study of regulatory T cells in long-lasting Graves disease. Time point reported: newly diagnosed GD, antithyroid drugs for less than 3 months. After RNA was extracted from PBMCs, the TCR library was made from it. According to the study, TCR beta libraries were built with iRepertoire HTBI primers and CDR3-region Arm-PCR. TCRdb itself ran the multiplex PCR reads through MiXCR, one entry per CDR3 protein. The table includes roughly 440,000 distinct CDR3 sequences, over 15% detected once. The same data also contributed to another study, on T cells in Graves' hyperthyroidism and ophthalmopathy.

The source material was peripheral blood mononuclear cells (PBMCs), sampled at new diagnosis, from a patient treated with antithyroid drugs. The receptors were sampled from a woman between 18 and 29 years old with Graves disease.

V usage is TRBV4-2 and J usage is TRBJ2-7; D remains unclear. The CDR3 runs 15 residues. Germline values: CDR1 LGHNA, CDR2 YNFKEQ. Trimming stripped 0 bases from V and 4 bases from J, with 13 bases between. CDR3 sequence: CASSQELVSRYEQYF. CDR3 DNA: TGTGCCAGCAGCCAAGAGTTAGTATCTCGGTACGAGCAGTACTTC.

In its sample, this clonotype was seen many times. V usage is TRBV19 and J usage is TRBJ2-2; 7 positions agree with TRBD1. Germline CDR1 reads LNHDA; CDR2 reads SQIVND (reference sequence). Trimming at V came to 6 bases and at J to 1 base, leaving 8 bases not matched to a gene. This CDR3 contains 16 residues. For the CDR3, the DNA is TGTGCCAGTAGCCCGGCCGGGACAGTGAACACCGGGGAGCTGTTTTTT. Residues: CASSPAGTVNTGELFF.

The table lists this clonotype with many counts. The chain couples TRBV20-1 to TRBJ2-4; D not certain. Looked up from germline, CDR1 is DFQATT and CDR2 is SNEGSKA (reference sequence). V lost 1 base to trimming and J lost 0 bases, with 13 bases between them. There are 16 residues in the CDR3. The CDR3 DNA reads as TGCAGTGCTAGAGTGTTACAGACCCTAGCCAAAAACATTCAGTACTTC. This codes for CSARVLQTLAKNIQYF.

This clonotype was counted at least ten times. The genes are TRBV7-2 and TRBJ2-5, with 7 bases lining up with TRBD1. V was clipped by 4 bases and J by 3 bases; unmatched bases: 5. This CDR3 comprises 14 residues. Looked up from germline, CDR1 is SGHTA and CDR2 is FQGNSA. DNA for the CDR3: TGTGCCAGCAGCTCTCCTACAGGGGAAGAGACCCAGTACTTC. As protein: CASSSPTGEETQYF.

This clonotype occurred a few times. The V gene is TRBV5-6, the J gene TRBJ2-1; D gene unclear. Germline V CDR1 and CDR2: SGHDT, YYEEEE. This CDR3 has 12 residues. The V end lost 4 bases, the J end lost 7 bases, and 9 bases lay between the germline ends. The DNA of the CDR3 is TGTGCCAGCAGCCCTTGGGCGAATGAGCAGTTCTTC. This codes for CASSPWANEQFF.

This clonotype was detected a few times. The chain couples TRBV12-3 or TRBV12-4 to TRBJ2-2; D perhaps matches TRBD1 (6 bases). The CDR3 has 15 residues. V was shortened by 7 bases and J by 2 bases, with 14 bases between the two germline ends. The CDR3: CASNQGGRNTGELFF. The CDR3 DNA reads as TGTGCCAGCAACCAAGGGGGTCGAAACACCGGGGAGCTGTTTTTT.

This chain uses TRBV20-1 with TRBJ1-5; D is unclear. Germline V gene lookup returns CDR1 DFQATT and CDR2 SNEGSKA (reference sequence). This CDR3 region has 13 residues. Trimming removed 3 bases from V and 6 bases from J, with 12 bases in between. The CDR3 coding sequence is TGCAGTGCTAGGCCTACGGAAGCTCAGCCCCAGCATTTT. Translating gives CSARPTEAQPQHF.